A selection of T cell receptor beta chains follows, all from one sample in a study of CD8 T cells in ankylosing spondylitis. TCRdb re-called the 5' RACE reads through MiXCR, storing one row per CDR3 protein. Of about 220,000 distinct CDR3 sequences detected, 6% to 8% appear once; the ten largest clones hold approximately 15%. Sequencing was done on a sample of blood, either unsorted or a sorted T cell fraction (not recorded which). Receptors originate from a male donor with ankylosing spondylitis. CDR3s include the opening cysteine and the closing phenylalanine or tryptophan. The D gene is left open where the match is weak.

CDR3 | D | V
CATGIGGFGYGYTF | NA | TRBV15
CASSGSMDRIYNEQFF | NA | TRBV21-1
CASSLASKLFF | NA | TRBV7-9
CASSSGPSHEQYF | NA | TRBV5-1
CASSYRETTEAFF | NA | TRBV6-5
CASGGREQYF | NA | TRBV28
CALRPLDIQYF | NA | TRBV7-9
CASSLFRELNTEAFF | NA | TRBV5-1
CASRAGTAYEKLFF | NA | TRBV7-6
CASSPEGAWNIQYF | NA | TRBV7-9
CASSPLRVGYTF | NA | TRBV12-3/TRBV12-4
CAISGGGSGIRSYEQYF | TRBD2 | TRBV10-3
CASRLGLAARDEQFF | TRBD2 | TRBV7-9
CASSSGTGITEQFF | TRBD1 | TRBV7-9
CASSYVAGGEQYF | TRBD2 | TRBV6-5
CSVRGGAKEQFF | NA | TRBV29-1
CASSLGSLQPQHF | NA | TRBV5-6
CASGLGLRLGGFNEQFF | NA | TRBV12-5
CASSEPLYGYGYTF | NA | TRBV6-1
CSVEYRGEQYF | NA | TRBV29-1
CAISDPGGPFSYEQYF | TRBD1 | TRBV10-3
CASSLVSYEQFF | NA | TRBV7-9
CSAGGEVYGYTF | NA | TRBV29-1
CASNHFSYEQYF | NA | TRBV12-3/TRBV12-4
CASSPPSATNEKLFF | NA | TRBV7-9
CSARVGQINSPLHF | NA | TRBV20-1
CASSHGQFYEQYF | NA | TRBV3-1
CASSVGQVNQPQHF | TRBD1 | TRBV5-5
CATSGGPPLGEQYF | NA | TRBV15
CASSLVPGELFF | NA | TRBV5-6
CASSETLGNGYTF | NA | TRBV6-1
CASSPTLSNTIYF | NA | TRBV12-3/TRBV12-4
CASSFWDSNYEQYF | TRBD1 | TRBV28
CSVPVPQGAYEQFF | TRBD1 | TRBV29-1
CASSPAPGGLNYGYTF | TRBD1 | TRBV7-6
CASSLGFTAGFF | NA | TRBV7-9
CASSQERGLRNYEQYF | NA | TRBV4-3
CASSVWDREPNEQFF | TRBD1 | TRBV9
CASRRGQYNSPLHF | TRBD1 | TRBV6-1
CASSLGDNEQFF | NA | TRBV5-6
CASSQGVGQPQHF | NA | TRBV4-1
CASKVSGSYEQYF | NA | TRBV2
CASSGRTGYEQYF | NA | TRBV7-9
CAIHTGFAEAFF | NA | TRBV10-3